A single sample is the source of the 12 T cell receptor beta chains below, sequenced in a study of T-cell reconstitution after alpha-beta-depleted transplantation in children. The TCRbeta library was prepared with unique molecular identifiers. TCRdb reprocessed the PCR reads via MiXCR and lists one record per CDR3 protein. The table lists roughly 350,000 distinct CDR3 sequences, about a tenth of them singletons. The sample here was PBMCs from the stem cell graft donor, taken from the stem cell graft. The receptors were sampled from a human donor who donated a stem cell graft to a child with acute lymphoblastic leukemia.

This chain uses TRBV29-1 with TRBJ1-2, with 7 bases that match TRBD1. Germline trimming cut 3 bases from V and 7 bases from J; bases unmatched to any gene: 5. CDR3 length: 12 residues. Per germline, CDR1 SQVTM and CDR2 ANQGSEA. The CDR3 reads CSVDRGEGGYTF. In DNA form, the CDR3 reads TGCAGCGTTGACAGGGGGGAGGGTGGCTACACCTTC.

This clonotype was seen at least ten times. V is TRBV7-3 and J is TRBJ1-6; the D gene is possibly TRBD1 (5 bases). Trimming stripped 2 bases from V and 5 bases from J, with 7 bases between. The CDR3 sequence is 14 residues long. Germline lookup yields CDR1 SGHTA and CDR2 FQGTGA. The CDR3 sequence: CASSLGTNNSPLHF. CDR3 in DNA: TGTGCCAGCAGCTTAGGGACCAATAATTCACCCCTCCACTTT. Looking up the rest from reference TRBV7-3 and TRBJ1-6 gives the full variable domain: GAGVSQTPSNKVTEKGKYVELRCDPISGHTALYWYRQSLGQGPEFLIYFQGTGAADDSGLPNDRFFAVRPEGSVSTLKIQRTERGDSAVYLCASSLGTNNSPLHFGNGTRLTVT.

This clonotype was observed a few times. The chain uses TRBV5-1 and TRBJ2-7, with 12 bases fitting TRBD2. In germline, CDR1 is SGHRS, CDR2 YFSETQ. The CDR3 is 18 residues long. The V gene end was trimmed by 4 bases and the J gene end by 0 bases; junction bases not matched to a gene: 11. CDR3 DNA sequence: TGCGCCAGCAGCGCGCCGGGACTAGCGGGTGGCCGCTCCTACGAGCAGTACTTC. Protein sequence: CASSAPGLAGGRSYEQYF.

V and J are TRBV6-2 or TRBV6-3 and TRBJ2-6; D may be TRBD1 (6 bases). There are 15 residues in the CDR3. V was cut by 10 bases and J by 1 base, with 14 bases left in between. Germline values: CDR1 MNHEY, CDR2 SVGEGT. The CDR3 DNA is TGTGCCACCGCTAGACAGGCGTCTGGGGCCAACGTCCTGACTTTC. It yields the protein CATARQASGANVLTF.

Comments on this clonotype: The junction and the germline gene differ at one end; a read error may be behind it. The V call is TRBV15, the J call TRBJ2-6; 7 bases fit TRBD1. CDR1 LNHNV and CDR2 YYDKDF come from the germline V gene (reference sequence). The CDR3 length is 16 residues. In DNA form, the CDR3 reads TGTGCCACCAGCAGGGACAGGCACTCTGGGGCCAACGGCCTGACTTTC. Amino acids: CATSRDRHSGANGLTF. The whole variable domain, filled in from reference TRBV15 and TRBJ2-6, reads DAMVIQNPRYQVTQFGKPVTLSCSQTLNHNVMYWYQQKSSQAPKLLFHYYDKDFNNEADTPDNFQSRRPNTSFCFLDIRSPGLGDTAMYLCATSRDRHSGANGLTFGAGSRLTVL.

This clonotype was counted ten times or more. The V gene is TRBV4-2, the J gene TRBJ2-6, with 8 bases matching TRBD1. The CDR3 covers 18 residues. The germline V gene encodes CDR1 LGHNA and CDR2 YNFKEQ. With V trimmed by 4 bases and J by 1 base, 9 bases remained unmatched. This chain's CDR3 is CASSPPRGQGSGANVLTF. The CDR3 bases are TGTGCCAGCAGCCCCCCCAGGGGGCAAGGATCTGGGGCCAACGTCCTGACTTTC.

This clonotype came up a few times. V usage is TRBV5-1 and J usage is TRBJ2-3; D is tentatively TRBD1 or TRBD2 (6 bases each). This CDR3 is built from 14 residues. The germline CDR1 and CDR2 sequences are SGHRS and YFSETQ. The ends were cut back, 5 bases at V and 0 bases at J, with 10 bases in the middle. CDR3 bases: TGCGCCAGCAGGGACAGCGGGAGCACAGATACGCAGTATTTT. It is translated as CASRDSGSTDTQYF. The full variable domain, with the rest looked up from reference TRBV5-1 and TRBJ2-3, is KAGVTQTPRYLIKTRGQQVTLSCSPISGHRSVSWYQQTPGQGLQFLFEYFSETQRNKGNFPGRFSGRQFSNSRSEMNVSTLELGDSALYLCASRDSGSTDTQYFGPGTRLTVL.

This chain links TRBV20-1 with TRBJ2-5; the D gene is possibly TRBD1 (6 bases). Germline values: CDR1 DFQATT, CDR2 SNEGSKA (reference sequence). V was clipped by 6 bases and J by 1 base, with 15 bases between them. The CDR3 contains 14 residues. In DNA, the CDR3 is TGCAGTGCAAATAAGGACAGCCTCCAAGAGACCCAGTACTTC. This translates into CSANKDSLQETQYF.

This rearrangement joins TRBV28 to TRBJ2-5; maybe TRBD1 (6 bases). The CDR3 has 14 amino acids. Germline CDR1 and CDR2: MDHEN and SYDVKM. V lost 8 bases and J 0 bases, leaving 13 bases between the germline ends. The CDR3 region is CASYLGGHQETQYF. CDR3 nucleotide sequence: TGTGCCAGCTACCTAGGGGGTCACCAAGAGACCCAGTACTTC.

As DNA, the CDR3 is TGTGCCAGCAGCCAAGTAGGAGGGGGCAATTACAATGAGCAGTTCTTC. Translating it yields CASSQVGGGNYNEQFF. The chain has TRBV4-2 and TRBJ2-1, with D maybe TRBD1 (7 bases). The V end was cut by 1 base, the J end by 4 bases, with 14 bases between. Germline V gene data show CDR1 as LGHNA and CDR2 as YNFKEQ. CDR3 length: 16 residues.

The chain links TRBV7-2 to TRBJ2-2; 7 nucleotides agree with TRBD2. The CDR3 spans 18 residues. V trimming: 6 bases; J trimming: 5 bases; junction bases outside the gene matches: 18. Germline CDR1 SGHTA, CDR2 FQGNSA. CDR3 in DNA: TGTGCCAGCAGTCCATCGCGGGAGAGGGCCTTGTTGACCGGGGAGCTGTTTTTT. Translating gives CASSPSRERALLTGELFF.

This clonotype was detected only a few times. The chain uses TRBV15 and TRBJ2-1, with 8 bases aligning to TRBD2. Germline V gives CDR1 LNHNV, CDR2 YYDKDF (reference sequence). V was clipped by 2 bases and J by 9 bases; unmatched bases: 15. This CDR3 region has 17 residues. CDR3: CATSRTPGTRVPTEQFF. The CDR3 DNA reads as TGTGCCACCAGCAGAACCCCCGGGACTAGGGTCCCTACTGAGCAGTTCTTC. Full variable domain (remainder filled in from reference TRBV15 and TRBJ2-1): DAMVIQNPRYQVTQFGKPVTLSCSQTLNHNVMYWYQQKSSQAPKLLFHYYDKDFNNEADTPDNFQSRRPNTSFCFLDIRSPGLGDTAMYLCATSRTPGTRVPTEQFFGPGTRLTVL.